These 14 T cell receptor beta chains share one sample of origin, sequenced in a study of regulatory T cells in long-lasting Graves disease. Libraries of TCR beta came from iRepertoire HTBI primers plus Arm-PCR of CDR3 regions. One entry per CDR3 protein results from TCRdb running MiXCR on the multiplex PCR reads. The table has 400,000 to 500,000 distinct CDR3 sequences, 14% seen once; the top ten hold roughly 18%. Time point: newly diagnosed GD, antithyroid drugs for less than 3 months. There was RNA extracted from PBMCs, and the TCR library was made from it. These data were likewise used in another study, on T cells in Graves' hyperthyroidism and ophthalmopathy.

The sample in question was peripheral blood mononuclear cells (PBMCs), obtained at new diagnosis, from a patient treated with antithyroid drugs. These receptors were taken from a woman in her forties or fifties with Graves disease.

Here the CDR3 reads CASSPHRGILSGANVLTF. The DNA of the CDR3 is TGTGCCAGCAGCCCGCACAGGGGGATTCTATCCGGGGCCAACGTCCTGACTTTC. This chain joins TRBV7-8 and TRBJ2-6, with 8 nucleotides matching TRBD1. V lost 5 bases, J lost 4 bases, and 13 bases stayed unmatched. The CDR3 runs to 18 residues. Germline V gene sequence: CDR1 SGHVS, CDR2 FQNEAQ. Variable domain in full (rest from reference TRBV7-8 and TRBJ2-6): GAGVSQSPRYKVAKRGQDVALRCDPISGHVSLFWYQQALGQGPEFLTYFQNEAQLDKSGLPSDRFFAERPEGSVSTLKIQRTQQEDSAVYLCASSPHRGILSGANVLTFGAGSRLTVL.

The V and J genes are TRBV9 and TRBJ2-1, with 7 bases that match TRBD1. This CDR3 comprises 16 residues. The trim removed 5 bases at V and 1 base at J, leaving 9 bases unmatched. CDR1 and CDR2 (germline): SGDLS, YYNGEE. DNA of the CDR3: TGTGCCAGCAGAAGCGAAGGGGGCCCTTCCTACAATGAGCAGTTCTTC. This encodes CASRSEGGPSYNEQFF.

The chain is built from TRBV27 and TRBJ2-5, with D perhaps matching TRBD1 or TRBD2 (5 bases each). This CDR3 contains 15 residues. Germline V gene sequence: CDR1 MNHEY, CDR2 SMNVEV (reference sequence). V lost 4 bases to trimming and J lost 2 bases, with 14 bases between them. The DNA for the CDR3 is TGTGCCAGCAGTTCCGACCGGGACCCTCAAGAGACCCAGTACTTC. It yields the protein CASSSDRDPQETQYF.

The CDR3 DNA follows: TGCGCCAGCAGTGAGACCCGCGGGAGGAGGAATGAGCAGTTCTTC. The encoded protein is CASSETRGRRNEQFF. The V and J genes are TRBV10-1 and TRBJ2-1, with TRBD2 identical over 8 bases. The junction had 7 bases not matched to a gene; V was cut back by 2 bases and J by 7 bases. The germline gives CDR1 WNHNN, CDR2 SYGVQD (reference sequence). The CDR3 length is 15 residues.

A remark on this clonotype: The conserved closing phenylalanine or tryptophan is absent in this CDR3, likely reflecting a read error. The CDR3 loop is CASSPAGQGTLGEQYL. CDR3 DNA: TGTGCCAGCTCACCAGCGGGACAGGGGACTTTGGGGGAGCAGTACCTC. The chain carries TRBV18 and TRBJ2-7; 10 positions agree with TRBD1. CDR3 length equals 16 residues. The V and J ends lost 2 bases and 7 bases, in that order; junction bases with no gene match: 11. From germline, CDR1 is KGHSH and CDR2 LQKENI.

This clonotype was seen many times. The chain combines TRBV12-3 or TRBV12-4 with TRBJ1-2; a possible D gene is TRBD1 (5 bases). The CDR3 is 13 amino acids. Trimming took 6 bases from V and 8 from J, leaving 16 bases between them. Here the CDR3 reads CASSLNRNRGYTF. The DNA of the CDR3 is TGTGCCAGCAGCTTAAATCGGAACAGGGGCTACACCTTC.

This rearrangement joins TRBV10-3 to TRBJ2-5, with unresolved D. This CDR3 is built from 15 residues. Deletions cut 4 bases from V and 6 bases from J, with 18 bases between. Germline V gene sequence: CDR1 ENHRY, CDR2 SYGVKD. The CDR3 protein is CAISGLRASPKTQYF. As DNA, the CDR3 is TGTGCCATCAGTGGGCTCCGAGCGTCCCCAAAGACCCAGTACTTC.

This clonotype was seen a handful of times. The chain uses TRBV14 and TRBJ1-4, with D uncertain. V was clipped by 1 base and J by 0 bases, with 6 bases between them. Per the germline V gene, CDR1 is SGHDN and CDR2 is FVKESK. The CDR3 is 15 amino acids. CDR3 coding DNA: TGTGCCAGCAGCCAAGGTTTTGCAACTAATGAAAAACTGTTTTTT. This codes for CASSQGFATNEKLFF.

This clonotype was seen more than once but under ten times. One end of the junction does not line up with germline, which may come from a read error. The CDR3 spells CACSHYNLAGDEQYF. The CDR3 bases are TGCGCCTGCAGCCACTACAACCTAGCGGGAGACGAGCAGTACTTC. The chain is built from TRBV4-1 and TRBJ2-7; 10 nucleotides align to TRBD2. CDR3 length: 15 residues. Germline V gene sequence: CDR1 MGHRA, CDR2 YSYEKL.

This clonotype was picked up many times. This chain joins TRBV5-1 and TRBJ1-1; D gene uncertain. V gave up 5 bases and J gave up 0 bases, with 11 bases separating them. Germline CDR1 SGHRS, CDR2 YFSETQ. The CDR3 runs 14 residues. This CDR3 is CASRERDMNTEAFF. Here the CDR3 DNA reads TGCGCCAGCAGAGAGCGGGATATGAACACTGAAGCTTTCTTT.

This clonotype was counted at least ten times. CDR3 amino acids: CASSPIGGGTEAFF. DNA of the CDR3: TGTGCCAGCAGCCCCATCGGGGGAGGCACTGAAGCTTTCTTT. The rearrangement links TRBV3-1 to TRBJ1-1, with a tentative D call TRBD1 (5 bases). Germline CDR1 reads LGHDT; CDR2 reads YNNKEL (reference sequence). The germline V and J ends were trimmed by 4 bases and 4 bases, with 13 bases remaining between them. CDR3 size: 14 residues.

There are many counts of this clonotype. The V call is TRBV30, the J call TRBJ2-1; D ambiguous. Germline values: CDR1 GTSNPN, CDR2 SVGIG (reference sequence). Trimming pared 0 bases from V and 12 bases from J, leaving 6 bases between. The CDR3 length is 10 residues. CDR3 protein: CAWSVRLQFF. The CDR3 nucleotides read TGTGCCTGGAGTGTCAGATTGCAGTTCTTC.

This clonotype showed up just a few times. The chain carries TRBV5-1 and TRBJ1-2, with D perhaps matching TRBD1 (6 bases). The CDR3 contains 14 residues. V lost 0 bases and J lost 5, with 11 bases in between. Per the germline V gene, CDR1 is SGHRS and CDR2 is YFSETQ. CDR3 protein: CASSLGDNSYGYTF. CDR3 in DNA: TGCGCCAGCAGCTTGGGGGACAACTCTTATGGCTACACCTTC. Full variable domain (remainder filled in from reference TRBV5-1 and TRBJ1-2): KAGVTQTPRYLIKTRGQQVTLSCSPISGHRSVSWYQQTPGQGLQFLFEYFSETQRNKGNFPGRFSGRQFSNSRSEMNVSTLELGDSALYLCASSLGDNSYGYTFGSGTRLTVV.

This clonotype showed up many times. The CDR3 DNA sequence: TGTGCCTGGTCGGGCCGAGCCGATAGCGAGCAGTACTTC. This translates into CAWSGRADSEQYF. The gene calls are TRBV30 and TRBJ2-7; D is uncertain. Deletions cut 5 bases from V and 6 bases from J, with 17 bases between. The CDR3 consists of 13 residues. The V gene's germline CDR1 is GTSNPN and CDR2 SVGIG (reference sequence).